These T cell receptor beta chains were read from a single sample in a study of CD8 T cells in ankylosing spondylitis. TCRdb analysed the 5' RACE reads with MiXCR anew, one entry per CDR3 protein. The table lists around 130,000 distinct CDR3 sequences, roughly 6.6% of them singletons. Sequences were obtained from blood, either unsorted or a sorted T cell fraction (not recorded which). The origin of the receptors is a male donor with ankylosing spondylitis or in good health (not recorded which). Both conserved end residues are part of each CDR3. D genes are given only for firm matches. Clone size, where shown, is once, few, many, or a class for clones that have expanded.

V gene,D gene,clone size,J gene,CDR3 protein,CDR3 DNA
TRBV5-1,.,many,TRBJ2-5,CASSVQETQYF,TGCGCCAGCAGCGTTCAAGAGACCCAGTACTTC
TRBV20-1,TRBD2,many,TRBJ2-1,CSASRRGGSYNEQFF,TGCAGTGCTAGTCGGCGGGGGGGTAGCTACAATGAGCAGTTCTTC
TRBV7-6,.,many,TRBJ1-1,CASSLEGQIMNTEAFF,TGTGCCAGCAGCTTAGAAGGACAGATCATGAACACTGAAGCTTTCTTT
TRBV5-1,.,many,TRBJ2-5,CASSLAGETQYF,TGTGCCAGCAGCCTCGCGGGGGAGACCCAGTACTTC
TRBV20-1,.,many,TRBJ1-4,CSARVGWPIEKLFF,TGCAGTGCTAGAGTTGGCTGGCCGATCGAAAAACTGTTTTTT
TRBV28,.,many,TRBJ1-5,CASSQNSNQPQHF,TGTGCCAGCAGCCAGAACAGCAATCAGCCCCAGCATTTT
TRBV28,.,many,TRBJ2-7,CASSLSPGGSSSYEQYF,TGTGCCAGCAGTTTATCCCCAGGGGGGAGTAGCTCCTACGAGCAGTACTTC
TRBV5-1,.,many,TRBJ2-1,CASSLAGAEQFF,TGCGCCAGCAGCTTAGCAGGGGCCGAGCAGTTCTTC
TRBV4-1,.,many,TRBJ1-2,CASSIALVGSYGYTF,TGCGCCAGCAGCATTGCCCTGGTGGGGTCCTATGGCTACACCTTC
TRBV6-2/TRBV6-3,.,many,TRBJ1-3,CASRSGTLRSTIYF,TGTGCCAGCAGATCCGGGACACTCCGTAGCACCATATATTTT
TRBV5-1,.,many,TRBJ2-7,CASSLESRAYEQYF,TGCGCCAGCAGCTTGGAGTCCAGGGCCTACGAGCAGTACTTC
TRBV20-1,TRBD2,many,TRBJ2-3,CSAGTSGRTDTQYF,TGCAGTGCTGGGACTAGCGGGAGGACAGATACGCAGTATTTT
TRBV7-6,TRBD1,many,TRBJ2-3,CASSYGTGTDTQYF,TGTGCCAGCAGCTACGGGACAGGGACAGATACGCAGTATTTT
TRBV13,.,many,TRBJ2-1,CASSLVNYNEQFF,TGTGCCAGCAGCTTAGTCAACTACAATGAGCAGTTCTTC
TRBV5-1,.,many,TRBJ1-2,CASSLDPGDGYGYTF,TGCGCCAGCAGCTTGGATCCAGGGGACGGCTATGGCTACACCTTC
TRBV7-3,.,many,TRBJ1-2,CASSLRAGTTGGYTF,TGTGCCAGCAGCTTAAGGGCGGGAACGACAGGTGGCTACACCTTC
TRBV20-1,TRBD2,few,TRBJ2-2,CCARDMASGSWVSGELFF,TGCTGTGCTAGAGACATGGCTAGCGGGAGTTGGGTCTCCGGGGAGCTGTTTTTT
TRBV9,.,many,TRBJ1-4,CASSGGGEKLFF,TGTGCCAGCAGCGGGGGGGGTGAAAAACTGTTTTTT
TRBV30,.,few,TRBJ1-2,CAWPDGQGGHYGYTF,TGTGCCTGGCCCGACGGGCAGGGAGGGCACTATGGCTACACCTTC
TRBV20-1,TRBD1,many,TRBJ1-5,CSARRTGNQPQHF,TGCAGTGCTAGAAGGACAGGGAATCAGCCCCAGCATTTT
TRBV20-1,.,.,TRBJ2-1,CSAESSGSLNNEQFF,TGCAGTGCCGAATCAAGCGGGTCCCTTAACAATGAGCAGTTCTTC
TRBV27,.,many,TRBJ2-7,CASSSFSYEQYF,TGTGCCAGCAGTTCCTTCTCCTACGAGCAGTACTTC
TRBV5-5,.,many,TRBJ2-7,CASSLDYSGVAGEQYF,TGTGCCAGCAGCTTGGATTATAGCGGTGTCGCAGGGGAGCAGTACTTC
TRBV5-1,TRBD2,many,TRBJ2-7,CASTVRGSDSYEQYF,TGCGCCAGCACCGTACGCGGGAGTGACTCCTACGAGCAGTACTTC
TRBV20-1,.,many,TRBJ2-5,CSARVLRTQETQYF,TGCAGTGCTAGAGTTTTAAGGACCCAAGAGACCCAGTACTTC
TRBV3-1,TRBD1,many,TRBJ1-1,CASSSNRGLWTEAFF,TGTGCCAGCAGCTCAAACAGGGGTTTGTGGACTGAAGCTTTCTTT
TRBV5-1,TRBD1,many,TRBJ1-1,CASRNGQGPRDTEAFF,TGCGCCAGCAGGAACGGACAGGGGCCGCGGGACACTGAAGCTTTCTTT
TRBV5-6,.,many,TRBJ1-6,CASSSDSGLNSPLHF,TGTGCCAGCAGTTCTGACTCAGGGTTGAATTCACCCCTCCACTTT
TRBV12-3/TRBV12-4,TRBD2,many,TRBJ2-2,CASSRDQAGTGELFF,TGTGCCAGCAGTCGGGACCAAGCGGGGACCGGGGAGCTGTTTTTT
TRBV4-1,.,many,TRBJ2-7,CASSQDRSEQYF,TGCGCCAGCAGCCAAGATCGTAGTGAGCAGTACTTC
TRBV7-9,TRBD2,many,TRBJ2-1,CASSFRLAGGDEQFF,TGTGCCAGCAGCTTTAGGCTAGCGGGAGGGGATGAGCAGTTCTTC
TRBV2,.,many,TRBJ2-1,CASSVRGQTQFF,TGTGCCAGCAGTGTCAGGGGTCAAACGCAGTTCTTC
TRBV29-1,.,many,TRBJ1-1,CSVGQIMNTEAFF,TGCAGCGTCGGCCAAATCATGAACACTGAAGCTTTCTTT
TRBV4-3,TRBD2,many,TRBJ2-1,CASSQRLASGGNEQFF,TGCGCCAGCAGCCAAAGATTGGCTAGCGGGGGGAATGAGCAGTTCTTC
TRBV7-3,.,.,TRBJ2-2,CASSLSPGQNTGELFF,TGTGCCAGCAGCTTAAGCCCCGGACAGAACACCGGGGAGCTGTTTTTT
TRBV5-1,.,many,TRBJ2-7,CASSHNYEQYF,TGCGCCAGCAGCCACAACTACGAGCAGTACTTC
TRBV20-1,TRBD1,medium-sized,TRBJ2-3,CSAREGDRATDTQYF,TGCAGTGCTAGAGAGGGGGACAGGGCGACAGATACGCAGTATTTT
TRBV5-1,.,many,TRBJ2-3,CASSLLPGASTDTQYF,TGCGCCAGCAGCTTGCTCCCGGGAGCTAGCACAGATACGCAGTATTTT
TRBV7-2,.,many,TRBJ1-5,CASSMAPITGQPQHF,TGTGCCAGCAGTATGGCCCCGATAACGGGTCAGCCCCAGCATTTT
TRBV5-1,TRBD2,many,TRBJ2-3,CASSLAGGADTQYF,TGCGCCAGCAGCTTAGCGGGAGGCGCAGATACGCAGTATTTT
TRBV5-1,.,many,TRBJ2-2,CASSNRNTGELFF,TGCGCCAGCAGCAACAGGAACACCGGGGAGCTGTTTTTT
TRBV5-1,TRBD1,many,TRBJ2-2,CASSTGQGGTGELFF,TGCGCCAGCAGCACCGGACAGGGTGGGACCGGGGAGCTGTTTTTT
TRBV5-1,TRBD1,many,TRBJ1-6,CASSLRGLNSPLHF,TGCGCCAGCAGCTTGAGGGGGCTAAATTCACCCCTCCACTTT
TRBV5-1,TRBD1,many,TRBJ1-2,CASRPGQGAGYTF,TGCGCCAGCAGGCCGGGACAGGGAGCTGGCTACACCTTC
TRBV20-1,.,many,TRBJ1-5,CSARDSIGGNQPQHF,TGCAGTGCTAGAGATTCGATTGGTGGGAATCAGCCCCAGCATTTT
TRBV7-2,.,few,TRBJ1-1,CASSLARVARGNTEAFF,TGTGCCAGCAGCTTAGCCAGGGTTGCACGAGGGAACACTGAAGCTTTCTTT
TRBV30,.,few,TRBJ1-1,CAWTAALSNTEAFF,TGTGCCTGGACCGCCGCGTTATCCAACACTGAAGCTTTCTTT
TRBV5-1,.,many,TRBJ2-3,CASSAAPEERTHDTQYF,TGCGCCAGCAGCGCCGCGCCGGAGGAGCGAACCCACGATACGCAGTATTTT
TRBV12-3/TRBV12-4,TRBD1,many,TRBJ2-7,CASSLAAGGAYEQYF,TGTGCCAGCAGTTTAGCGGCAGGGGGAGCCTACGAGCAGTACTTC
TRBV20-1,TRBD1,many,TRBJ2-7,CSARRAGGEGEQYF,TGCAGTGCTAGACGCGCAGGGGGAGAGGGCGAGCAGTACTTC
TRBV20-1,TRBD2,many,TRBJ2-5,CSARVFGLAGGEGETQYF,TGCAGTGCTAGAGTCTTCGGACTAGCGGGAGGAGAAGGAGAGACCCAGTACTTC
TRBV4-1,.,many,TRBJ2-3,CASSPPGKLDTQYF,TGCGCCAGCAGCCCCCCGGGCAAATTGGATACGCAGTATTTT
TRBV18,.,many,TRBJ1-1,CASSPGLGRNTEAFF,TGTGCCAGCTCACCTGGGTTAGGGAGGAACACTGAAGCTTTCTTT